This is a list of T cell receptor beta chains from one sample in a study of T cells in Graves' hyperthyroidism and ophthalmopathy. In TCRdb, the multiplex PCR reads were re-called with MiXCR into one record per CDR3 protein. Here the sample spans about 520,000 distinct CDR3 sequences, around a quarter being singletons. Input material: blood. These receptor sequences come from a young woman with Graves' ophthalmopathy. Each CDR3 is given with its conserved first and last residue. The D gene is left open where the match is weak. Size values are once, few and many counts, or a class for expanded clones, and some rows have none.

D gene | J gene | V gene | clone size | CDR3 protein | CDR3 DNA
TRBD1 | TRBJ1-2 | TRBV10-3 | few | CATLGTGSLGYGYTF | TGTGCCACCCTTGGGACAGGCTCCTTGGGCTATGGCTACACCTTC
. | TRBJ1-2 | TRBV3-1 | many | CASSQDHYGYGYTF | TGTGCCAGCAGCCAAGATCACTACGGCTATGGCTACACCTTC
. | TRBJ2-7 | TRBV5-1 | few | CASSIQPAGRYEQYF | TGCGCCAGCAGCATCCAACCCGCGGGGAGGTACGAGCAGTACTTC
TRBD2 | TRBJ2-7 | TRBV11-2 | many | CASSFRLAGGSFSYEQYF | TGTGCCAGCAGCTTTAGACTAGCGGGGGGGTCTTTCTCCTACGAGCAGTACTTC
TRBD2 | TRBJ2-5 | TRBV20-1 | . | CSATRVAGRAETQYF | TGCAGTGCCACAAGGGTAGCGGGGCGGGCGGAGACCCAGTACTTC
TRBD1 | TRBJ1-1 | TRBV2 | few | CASSPTGTGLTEAFF | TGTGCCAGCAGCCCGACCGGGACAGGGTTAACTGAAGCTTTCTTT
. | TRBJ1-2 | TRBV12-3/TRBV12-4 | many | CASSLKGTWATEHGYTF | TGTGCCAGCAGTTTAAAGGGGACGTGGGCCACGGAGCATGGCTACACCTTC
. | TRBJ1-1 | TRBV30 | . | CAWNDGNTEAFF | TGTGCCTGGAATGACGGGAACACTGAAGCTTTCTTT
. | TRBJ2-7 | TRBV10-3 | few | CAISDGLNYEQYF | TGTGCCATCAGTGACGGCCTTAACTACGAGCAGTACTTC
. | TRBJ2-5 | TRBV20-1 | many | CSARDLQGFGETQYF | TGCAGTGCTAGAGACCTTCAGGGGTTTGGGGAGACCCAGTACTTC
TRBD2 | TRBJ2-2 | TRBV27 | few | CASRGLAGLGPSGELFF | TGTGCCAGCAGGGGACTAGCGGGGTTGGGACCCTCCGGGGAGCTGTTTTTT
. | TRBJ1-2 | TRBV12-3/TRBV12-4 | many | CASSQQGNYGYTF | TGTGCCAGCAGCCAACAGGGTAACTATGGCTACACCTTC
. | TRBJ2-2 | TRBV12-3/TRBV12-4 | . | CASSLRYTGELFF | TGTGCCAGCAGTTTGCGGTACACCGGGGAGCTGTTTTTT
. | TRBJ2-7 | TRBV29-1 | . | CSVETQGSYEQYF | TGCAGCGTGGAAACCCAGGGCTCCTACGAGCAGTACTTC
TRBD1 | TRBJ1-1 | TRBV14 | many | CASGTGWNTEAFF | TGTGCCAGCGGGACAGGCTGGAACACTGAAGCTTTCTTT
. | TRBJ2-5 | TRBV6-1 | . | CASSGSPWETQYF | TGTGCCAGCAGTGGCTCACCCTGGGAGACCCAGTACTTC
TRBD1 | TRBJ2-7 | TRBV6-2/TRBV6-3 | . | CASSYFNSGTGGNEQYF | TGTGCCAGCAGTTACTTTAATTCGGGGACAGGGGGCAACGAGCAGTACTTC
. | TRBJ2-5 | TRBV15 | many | CATSRGGEETQYF | TGTGCCACCAGCAGGGGGGGAGAAGAGACCCAGTACTTC
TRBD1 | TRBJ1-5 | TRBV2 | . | CASSQEGRTGQPQHF | TGTGCCAGCAGCCAAGAGGGCAGGACAGGGCAGCCCCAGCATTTT
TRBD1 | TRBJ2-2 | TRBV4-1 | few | CASSHEPLSGTGGHGELFF | TGCGCCAGCAGCCACGAGCCCTTGAGCGGGACAGGGGGACACGGGGAGCTGTTTTTT
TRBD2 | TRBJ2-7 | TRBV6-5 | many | CASAPGGGYEQYF | TGTGCCAGCGCCCCTGGGGGGGGATACGAGCAGTACTTC
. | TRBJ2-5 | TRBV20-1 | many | CSAPDQAETQYF | TGCAGTGCTCCGGACCAAGCGGAGACCCAGTACTTC
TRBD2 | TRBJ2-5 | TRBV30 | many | CAWSLAEETQYF | TGTGCCTGGTCACTAGCGGAAGAGACCCAGTACTTC
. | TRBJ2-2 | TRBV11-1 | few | CASSPKGRAGTGELFF | TGTGCCAGCAGCCCAAAGGGCAGGGCCGGGACCGGGGAGCTGTTTTTT
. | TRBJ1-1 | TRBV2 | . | CASSTAGRSLAEAFF | TGTGCCAGCAGTACGGCCGGGAGGTCCCTAGCTGAAGCTTTCTTT
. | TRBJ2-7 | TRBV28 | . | CASSLTGTPSAYEQYF | TGTGCCAGCAGTTTAACCGGGACTCCCTCCGCCTACGAGCAGTACTTC
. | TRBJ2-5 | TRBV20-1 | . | CSARDPRQVQETQYF | TGCAGTGCTAGAGACCCTCGACAGGTCCAAGAGACCCAGTACTTC
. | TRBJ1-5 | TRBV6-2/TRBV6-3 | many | CASSYGGTSNQPQHF | TGTGCCAGCAGTTACGGAGGGACTAGCAATCAGCCCCAGCATTTT
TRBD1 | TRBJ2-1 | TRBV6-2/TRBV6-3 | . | CASTAHRDRPYNEQFF | TGTGCCAGCACAGCACACCGGGACAGACCCTACAATGAGCAGTTCTTC
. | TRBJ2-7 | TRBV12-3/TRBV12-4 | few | CASSLRQGRDEQYF | TGTGCCAGCAGTTTAAGGCAGGGGAGGGACGAGCAGTACTTC
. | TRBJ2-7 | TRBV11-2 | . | CASSLGGGFHEQYF | TGTGCCAGCAGCTTAGGAGGAGGGTTCCACGAGCAGTACTTC
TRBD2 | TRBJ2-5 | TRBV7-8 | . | CASSSTSGSETQYF | TGTGCCAGCAGCTCTACTAGCGGGAGCGAGACCCAGTACTTC
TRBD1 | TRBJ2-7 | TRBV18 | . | CASSPGTGLFSAYEQYF | TGTGCCAGCTCACCCGGGACAGGGTTATTTAGCGCCTACGAGCAGTACTTC
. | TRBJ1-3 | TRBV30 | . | CAWQEFGNTIYF | TGTGCCTGGCAAGAGTTCGGAAACACCATATATTTT
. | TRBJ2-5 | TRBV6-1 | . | CASSPSILAVGDTQYF | TGTGCCAGCAGCCCTTCTATTTTAGCGGTCGGGGACACCCAGTACTTC
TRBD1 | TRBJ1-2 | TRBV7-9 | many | CASSPTDRGYGYTF | TGTGCCAGCAGCCCTACGGACAGGGGGTATGGCTACACCTTC
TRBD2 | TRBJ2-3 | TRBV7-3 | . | CASSFGLAGTDTQYF | TGTGCCAGCAGCTTCGGACTAGCGGGCACAGATACGCAGTATTTT
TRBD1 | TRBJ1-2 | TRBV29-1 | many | CSVEDLEQGDGYTF | TGCAGCGTTGAAGATTTAGAACAGGGGGATGGCTACACCTTC
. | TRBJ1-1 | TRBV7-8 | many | CASSFGRTQTNTEAFF | TGTGCCAGCAGCTTCGGCAGGACACAGACGAACACTGAAGCTTTCTTT
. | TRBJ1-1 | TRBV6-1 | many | CASSRVGTEAFF | TGTGCCAGCAGTAGGGTAGGCACTGAAGCTTTCTTT
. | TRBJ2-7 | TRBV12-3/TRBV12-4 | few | CASRPYASYEQYF | TGTGCCAGCAGGCCGTACGCCTCCTACGAGCAGTACTTC
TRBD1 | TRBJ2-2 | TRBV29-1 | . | CSVGTQTGGWGGELFF | TGCAGCGTTGGAACTCAGACAGGGGGGTGGGGCGGGGAGCTGTTTTTT
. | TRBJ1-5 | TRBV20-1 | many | CSARVYGSNQPQHF | TGCAGTGCTAGAGTTTACGGCAGCAATCAGCCCCAGCATTTT
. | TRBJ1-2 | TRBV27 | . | CASSLSYFSGLNYGYTF | TGTGCCAGCAGTTTATCGTATTTTAGCGGGTTGAACTATGGCTACACCTTC
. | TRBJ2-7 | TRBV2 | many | CASSERPGASYEQYF | TGTGCCAGCAGCGAGAGACCAGGGGCTTCCTACGAGCAGTACTTC
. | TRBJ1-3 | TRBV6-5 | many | CASSYGSGNTIYF | TGTGCCAGCAGTTACGGCTCTGGAAACACCATATATTTT
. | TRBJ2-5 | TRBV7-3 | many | CASSLGYPETQYF | TGTGCCAGCAGCTTGGGGTATCCCGAGACCCAGTACTTC
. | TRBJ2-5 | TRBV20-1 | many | CSARKSQETQYF | TGCAGTGCTAGGAAGTCCCAAGAGACCCAGTACTTC
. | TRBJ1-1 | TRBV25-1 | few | CASSEPGGGGTEACF | TGTGCCAGCAGTGAACCCGGGGGAGGGGGGACTGAAGCTTGCTTT
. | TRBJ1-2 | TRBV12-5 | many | CASGLGTVSDGYTF | TGTGCTAGTGGTTTGGGCACAGTATCCGATGGCTACACCTTC
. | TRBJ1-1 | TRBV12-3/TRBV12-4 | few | CASSPLKPNTEAFF | TGTGCCAGCAGTCCACTTAAGCCCAACACTGAAGCTTTCTTT